This record concerns one T cell receptor beta chain sequence. This sample was taken from a study of cytomegalovirus exposure and HLA in healthy donors. The CDR3 is 15 residues long. From germline, CDR1 is MNHNS and CDR2 SASEGT. V was shortened by 8 bases and J by 6 bases, with 20 bases between the two germline ends. Researchers ran the PCR with 60 Vbeta and 13 Jbeta primers. Data came from immunoSEQ multiplex PCR; TCRdb stores just in-frame clones and leaves some out. Here the sample spans roughly 160,000 clones, approximately 76% being singletons. This receptor was obtained from a man in his 60s in good health and CMV-seronegative. V gene TRBV6-1 combines with J gene TRBJ1-5; no definite D call. Sequences were obtained from PBMCs. CDR3 in amino acids: CASGWAGYSTQPQHF. Here the CDR3 DNA reads TGTGCCAGCGGGTGGGCAGGCTATTCGACTCAGCCCCAGCATTTT.